Listed here are 13 T cell receptor beta chains from one sample, sequenced in a study of blood T cell repertoires in COVID-19. Sequenced by immunoSEQ multiplex PCR; TCRdb stores in-frame clones only, minus some. This repertoire shows roughly 77,000 clones, approximately 80% found once; its top ten account for around 4.8%. The specimen sequenced was peripheral blood. The receptors originated from an older woman with acute or convalescent COVID-19.

CDR3 region: CASSQDREPVYF. The CDR3 DNA follows: TGTGCCAGCAGCCAGGACAGGGAGCCCGTATATTTT. The chain joins TRBV7-9 to TRBJ1-3; 8 bases line up with TRBD1. CDR3 size: 12 residues. Trimming took 5 bases from V and 14 from J; bases not matched to a gene: 8. The germline V gene encodes CDR1 SEHNR and CDR2 FQNEAQ (reference sequence).

The J gene is TRBJ1-6, the V gene TRBV10-1; 7 nucleotides align to TRBD1. The CDR3 is 15 amino acids. In germline, CDR1 is WNHNN, CDR2 SYGVQD (reference sequence). J lost 8 bases, V lost 10 bases, and 14 bases had no gene match. CDR3 sequence: CAIPLTGRGYSPLHF. CDR3 sequence (DNA): TGCGCCATCCCTTTGACAGGGAGAGGGTATTCACCCCTCCACTTT.

The chain employs TRBV14 and TRBJ1-1; D gene ambiguous. CDR1 and CDR2 from the germline V gene are SGHDN and FVKESK. V lost 1 base, J lost 4 bases, and 7 bases lay in between. This CDR3 contains 13 residues. This CDR3 is CASSQGPATEAFF. CDR3 DNA: TGTGCCAGCAGCCAAGGGCCCGCCACTGAAGCTTTCTTT.

The chain combines TRBV15 with TRBJ2-5, with TRBD2 matching 10 bases. The CDR3 consists of 17 residues. J was trimmed by 3 bases and V by 1 base; bases with no gene match: 8. Germline-derived CDR1 and CDR2 are LNHNV and YYDKDF (reference sequence). CDR3 DNA: TGTGCCACCAGCAGAGCCTTAGGGCTAGCGGGGGAAGAGACCCAGTACTTC. This gives the protein CATSRALGLAGEETQYF. Drawing the rest from reference TRBV15 and TRBJ2-5, the complete variable domain is DAMVIQNPRYQVTQFGKPVTLSCSQTLNHNVMYWYQQKSSQAPKLLFHYYDKDFNNEADTPDNFQSRRPNTSFCFLDIRSPGLGDTAMYLCATSRALGLAGEETQYFGPGTRLLVL.

V and J are TRBV11-2 and TRBJ1-4; TRBD1 agrees at 7 bases. The germline gives CDR1 SGHAT, CDR2 FQNNGV. V lost 5 bases to trimming and J lost 4 bases; unmatched junction nucleotides: 10. This CDR3 is built from 16 residues. In DNA form, the CDR3 reads TGTGCCAGCAGCCTATGGACAGGCCGTCTTAATGAAAAACTGTTTTTT. It is translated as CASSLWTGRLNEKLFF.

This clone has a handful of counts. V is TRBV9 and J is TRBJ1-3, with D unclear. The CDR3 spans 16 residues. Germline values: CDR1 SGDLS, CDR2 YYNGEE. Trimming stripped 4 bases from V and 0 bases from J, with 14 bases between. CDR3 sequence: CASSPVPEDSGNTIYF. DNA for the CDR3: TGTGCCAGCAGCCCCGTGCCCGAGGACTCTGGAAACACCATATATTTT.

The V gene is TRBV5-8, the J gene TRBJ1-2; TRBD1 matches at 8 bases. V lost 0 bases, J lost 0 bases, and 7 bases stayed unmatched. Germline-derived CDR1 and CDR2 are SGHTS and YDEGEE. This CDR3 is built from 17 residues. CDR3 region: CASSLVAGGPTNYGYTF. CDR3 sequence (DNA): TGTGCCAGCAGCTTGGTCGCAGGGGGCCCGACTAACTATGGCTACACCTTC.

The chain is built from TRBV14 and TRBJ2-7; TRBD1 matches at 7 bases. The ends lost 2 bases at V and 7 bases at J; junction bases unmatched: 11. The CDR3 covers 15 residues. CDR1 is SGHDN and CDR2 is FVKESK in the germline V gene. The CDR3 is CASSQYSGQRGEQYF. The CDR3 DNA is TGTGCCAGCAGCCAATATTCGGGACAGAGGGGTGAGCAGTACTTC.

Worth noting for this clone: Other nucleotide sequences from this sample produce the same CDR3. The chain joins TRBV29-1 to TRBJ1-1; D uncertain. Trimming left V 4 bases short and J 3 bases short, with 6 bases between. The CDR3 length is 11 residues. CDR1 SQVTM and CDR2 ANQGSEA come from the germline V gene. Here the CDR3 reads CSVGGYTEAFF. CDR3 nucleotide sequence: TGCAGCGTTGGAGGTTACACTGAAGCTTTCTTT. The entire variable domain, with the rest obtained from reference TRBV29-1 and TRBJ1-1, is as follows: SAVISQKPSRDICQRGTSLTIQCQVDSQVTMMFWYRQQPGQSLTLIATANQGSEATYESGFVIDKFPISRPNLTFSTLTVSNMSPEDSSIYLCSVGGYTEAFFGQGTRLTVV.

The gene calls are TRBV4-1 and TRBJ1-1; D is unclear. The V end lost 3 bases, the J end lost 3 bases, and 17 bases lay between the germline ends. The germline gives CDR1 MGHRA, CDR2 YSYEKL. The CDR3 is made up of 16 amino acids. The CDR3 DNA follows: TGCGCCAGCAGCCACGGATTCACAGAGTTTCACACTGAAGCTTTCTTT. Translation gives CASSHGFTEFHTEAFF.

V and J are TRBV7-9 and TRBJ1-1; D unclear. Germline V CDR1 and CDR2: SEHNR, FQNEAQ (reference sequence). This CDR3 spans 12 amino acids. V lost 1 base and J lost 5, with 5 bases in between. The CDR3 sequence is CASSLGLTEAFF. In nucleotides, the CDR3 is TGTGCCAGCAGCTTAGGTTTAACTGAAGCTTTCTTT.

The V gene is TRBV27, the J gene TRBJ2-2; possibly TRBD1 for D (5 bases). Germline V lookup: CDR1 MNHEY, CDR2 SMNVEV (reference sequence). Trimming shortened V by 3 bases and J by 1 base, and 6 bases separated the two germline ends. This CDR3 spans 14 amino acids. The CDR3 loop reads CASSFTGNTGELFF. As DNA, the CDR3 is TGTGCCAGCAGTTTTACAGGGAACACCGGGGAGCTGTTTTTT.

This clone was detected only once. The chain combines TRBV12-3 or TRBV12-4 with TRBJ1-2; D remains unclear. The germline V and J ends were trimmed by 3 bases and 3 bases, with 8 bases remaining between them. This CDR3 is built from 13 residues. The CDR3 here is CASSFGHYYGYTF. The CDR3 bases are TGTGCCAGCAGTTTTGGCCATTACTATGGCTACACCTTC.